This T cell receptor beta chain was profiled in a study of OX40 agonist ivuxolimab in advanced cancers. This clone appeared once. Using immunoSEQ multiplex PCR, the repertoire was profiled, and TCRdb retains in-frame clones only, with some absent. This table has some 37,000 clones, roughly 82% appearing once. This sequence originates from an adult with an advanced solid tumor such as melanoma, head and neck, liver or kidney cancer. The source was CD4+ or CD8+ T cells sorted from blood, collected in a trial of the OX40 agonist ivuxolimab.

The chain's CDR3 is CASSQPGHPKETQYF. In DNA, the CDR3 is TGTGCCAGCAGTCAGCCGGGACACCCCAAAGAGACCCAGTACTTC. This chain joins TRBV6-5 and TRBJ2-5, with D possibly matching TRBD1 (6 bases). CDR3 length: 15 amino acids. In germline, CDR1 is MNHEY, CDR2 SVGAGI. V gave up 5 bases and J gave up 3 bases, with 16 bases separating them.